A selection of T cell receptor beta chains follows, all from one sample in a study of cytomegalovirus exposure and HLA in healthy donors. The table came from immunoSEQ multiplex PCR; TCRdb's copy has only in-frame clones and leaves some out. The sample records 100,000 to 150,000 clones, approximately 80% being singletons. The specimen sequenced was PBMCs. The receptors were sampled from an older woman in good health and CMV-seronegative. CDR3s include the opening cysteine and the closing phenylalanine or tryptophan. D genes are given only for firm matches. Where a row states a size, it is once, few, many or the class of an expanded clone; other rows omit it.

14	once	TRBD2	TRBJ2-5	TRBV19	CASSQSGGSETQYF	TGTGCCAGTAGTCAGAGCGGGGGGTCAGAGACCCAGTACTTC
15	NA	NA	TRBJ1-6	TRBV5-1	CASSRQSSYNSPLHF	TGCGCCAGCAGCCGACAGAGCTCCTATAATTCACCCCTCCACTTT
16	NA	NA	TRBJ2-4	TRBV7-2	CASSLDQGLAKNIQYF	TGTGCCAGCAGCTTAGATCAGGGACTAGCCAAAAACATTCAGTACTTC
16	NA	TRBD2	TRBJ2-2	TRBV7-2	CASSLFGGGNTGELFF	TGTGCCAGCAGCCTCTTCGGCGGGGGGAACACCGGGGAGCTGTTTTTT
13	once	NA	TRBJ1-1	TRBV29-1	CSAAPQGGTEAFF	TGCAGCGCGGCCCCCCAGGGTGGTACTGAAGCTTTCTTT
15	NA	NA	TRBJ1-5	TRBV5-6	CASSRRTYSNQPQHF	TGTGCCAGCAGCCGACGGACTTATAGCAATCAGCCCCAGCATTTT
14	NA	TRBD2	TRBJ2-1	TRBV10-2	CASSGTSGSNEQFF	TGCGCCAGCAGCGGGACTAGCGGGAGCAATGAGCAGTTCTTC
14	NA	NA	TRBJ1-3	TRBV7-6	CASSPVASGNTIYF	TGTGCCAGCAGCCCCGTAGCCTCTGGAAACACCATATATTTT
13	NA	TRBD1	TRBJ1-1	TRBV29-1	CSVDYRGNTEAFF	TGCAGCGTTGATTACAGGGGGAACACTGAAGCTTTCTTT
14	NA	TRBD2	TRBJ2-1	TRBV29-1	CSATGLADYNEQFF	TGCAGCGCGACAGGACTAGCGGATTACAATGAGCAGTTCTTC
20	NA	TRBD1	TRBJ2-7	TRBV27	CASSLSAFDRGIPRVHEQYF	TGTGCCAGCAGTTTATCCGCTTTCGACAGGGGAATCCCTCGCGTCCACGAGCAGTACTTC
17	NA	TRBD1	TRBJ1-6	TRBV5-1	CASSLTSTGGYNSPLHF	TGCGCCAGCAGCTTGACCTCGACAGGGGGTTATAATTCACCCCTCCACTTT
12	few	TRBD1	TRBJ2-1	TRBV18	CASSTGDDEQFF	TGTGCCAGCTCAACAGGGGACGATGAGCAGTTCTTC
15	NA	TRBD1	TRBJ2-2	TRBV5-1	CASSRGTGNTGELFF	TGCGCCAGCAGCCGGGGGACAGGCAACACCGGGGAGCTGTTTTTT
16	NA	TRBD1	TRBJ1-2	TRBV18	CASSRGQGPANYGYTF	TGTGCCAGCTCACGGGGACAGGGCCCGGCTAACTATGGCTACACCTTC
14	NA	TRBD1	TRBJ1-2	TRBV18	CASSPVTGGYGYTF	TGTGCCAGCTCACCGGTGACAGGGGGCTATGGCTACACCTTC
18	NA	TRBD1	TRBJ1-1	TRBV14	CASSQGSLPGQGNTEAFF	TGTGCCAGCAGCCAAGGGAGCCTCCCGGGACAGGGTAACACTGAAGCTTTCTTT